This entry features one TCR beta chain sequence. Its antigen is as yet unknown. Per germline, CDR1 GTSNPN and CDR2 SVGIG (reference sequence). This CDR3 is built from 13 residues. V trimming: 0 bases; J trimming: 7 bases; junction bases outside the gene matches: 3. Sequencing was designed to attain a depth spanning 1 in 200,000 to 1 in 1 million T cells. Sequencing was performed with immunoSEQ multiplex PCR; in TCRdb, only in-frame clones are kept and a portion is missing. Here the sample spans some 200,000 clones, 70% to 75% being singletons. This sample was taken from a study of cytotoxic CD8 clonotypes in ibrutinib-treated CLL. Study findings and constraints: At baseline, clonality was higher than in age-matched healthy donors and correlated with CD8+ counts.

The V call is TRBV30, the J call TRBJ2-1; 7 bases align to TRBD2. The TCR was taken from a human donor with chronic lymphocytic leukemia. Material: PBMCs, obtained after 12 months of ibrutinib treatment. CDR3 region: CAWSVAGRNEQFF. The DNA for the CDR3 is TGTGCCTGGAGTGTAGCGGGGCGGAATGAGCAGTTCTTC. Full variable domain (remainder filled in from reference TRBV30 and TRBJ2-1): SQTIHQWPATLVQPVGSPLSLECTVEGTSNPNLYWYRQAAGRGLQLLFYSVGIGQISSEVPQNLSASRPQDRQFILSSKKLLLSDSGFYLCAWSVAGRNEQFFGPGTRLTVL.